This TCR beta chain was obtained from a study of human T cells and chemical hapten exposure (dated by TCRdb to the early 2020s). Looking at the study overall: For sensitization, 2% DPC in acetone was applied to an approximately 2 cm by approximately 2 cm area of upper inner arm skin. Throughout the approximately 25-week study period, patients were also given weekly therapeutic DPC doses on the scalp. Around 30 alopecia patients provided blood for TCR sequencing at one to four time points (pre-sensitization, 2, 6 and 24 weeks). In alopecia patients, the study followed how the peripheral blood TCR repertoire changed in vivo over primary and secondary sensitization to diphenylcyclopropenone (DPC), a hapten. Blood samples were taken from patients before sensitization (week 0) and at 2, 6 and about 24 weeks after DPC sensitization. Alopecia areata with under or over 50% scalp involvement, alopecia totalis and alopecia universalis were represented in the patient cohort, which was mostly female. Patch tests used Finn chambers with 0.01% DPC on the upper back, scored after 6 days by International Contact Dermatitis Research Group standards. Libraries were combined into a pool for sequencing, and differences in TCR yield between samples came mainly from small differences in library volumes within the pool. Study-wide findings and limitations: Compared with pre-sensitization or healthy control sets, expanded TCRs formed significantly more large CDR3 similarity clusters, which is consistent with antigen-driven responses. The number of TCRs above 1 in 1000 frequency did not change with DPC sensitization; there was no evidence of global repertoire structure alterations. Because every patient had alopecia, a presumed autoimmune disease, the patients' immune response might differ from that of healthy individuals. Patch test score was positively correlated with the number of PT1 expanded TCRs, with significance at thresholds 8, 16 and 32 but not at 4. After repeated subsampling, the strength of the expansion versus patch-test correlation and the threshold at which it became significant changed.

The CDR3, cysteine through phenylalanine, is 16 amino acids long. Just CDR3 DNA is preserved here, 48 bases in frame from base 1. According to the germline V gene, CDR1 reads MNHEY and CDR2 reads SVGEGT. V is clipped by 6 bases and J by 2 bases, and the sequence between their germline boundaries is 18 bases long. The time point label here, explained by the study, means: pre-sensitization, week 0. The sample's treatment or condition label, decoded: therapeutic diphenylcyclopropenone sensitization with weekly scalp DPC. At each patch-test visit, blood was drawn before the patch test was applied. Patients were considered eligible if aged 18 to 70, diagnosed with alopecia and deemed suitable for DPC therapy, and patients were excluded if pregnant. Total RNA was isolated from unfractionated whole blood collected in Tempus Blood RNA tubes. Library preparation employed RACE. Sequenced on a NextSeq 500. Library preparation attached unique molecular identifiers to individual cDNA molecules for quantitative, reproducible TCR counting. For every blood RNA sample, sequencing covered both the TCR alpha and TCR beta chains. As for the original processing: Samples had a median of roughly 99,000 TCRs, with a range from roughly 23,224 to 750,000. V, J and CDR3 annotation of the TCR reads was carried out using the Decombinator software suite. For PS versus PT1 abundance plots, all samples were subsampled to the same number of TCRs (28,000). TCRs were defined as expanded if absent before sensitization and observed at least eight times at the 2-week time point. The public sequencing data were trimmed at Q25 with fastp and processed into clonotypes with MiXCR by TCRdb, which kept only in-frame beta chains. Here each entry gathers all rows of one CDR3 protein and keeps the most common genes and DNA. The V and J calls and clone size come from TCRdb's table, not from the authors' own analysis. Within this sample are about 120,000 distinct CDR3 sequences, with 13% of them counted one time only. Approximately 3% of the sample is taken by the ten largest.

This clonotype was observed a handful of times. The clone's antigen remains unknown. No qualities accompany the bases; no much larger clone lies one base away. This receptor chain uses TRBV6-2 or TRBV6-3 and TRBJ2-3; TRBD2 is a weak D gene call, 5 bases matching. The TCR was taken from a woman aged 18 to 35 with alopecia areata. Some clones in this sample may be carry-over from other donors' samples. The sequences come from whole blood, collected in connection with sensitization to the hapten diphenylcyclopropenone (DPC). This receptor carries the CDR3 CASSSHNGLNTDTQYF. In nucleotide form, the sequence is TGTGCCAGCAGCTCACACAATGGACTCAACACAGATACGCAGTATTTT.